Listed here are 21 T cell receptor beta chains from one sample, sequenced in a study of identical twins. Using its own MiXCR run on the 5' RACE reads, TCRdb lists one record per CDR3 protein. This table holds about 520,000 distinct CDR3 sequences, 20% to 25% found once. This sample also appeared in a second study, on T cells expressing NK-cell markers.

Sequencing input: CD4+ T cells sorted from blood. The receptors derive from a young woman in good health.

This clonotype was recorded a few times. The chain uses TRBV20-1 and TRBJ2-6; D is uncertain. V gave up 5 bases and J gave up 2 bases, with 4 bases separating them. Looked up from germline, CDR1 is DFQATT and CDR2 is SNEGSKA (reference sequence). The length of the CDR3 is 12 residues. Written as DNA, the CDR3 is TGCAGTGCTTCTACTGGGGCCAACGTCCTGACTTTC. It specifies CSASTGANVLTF.

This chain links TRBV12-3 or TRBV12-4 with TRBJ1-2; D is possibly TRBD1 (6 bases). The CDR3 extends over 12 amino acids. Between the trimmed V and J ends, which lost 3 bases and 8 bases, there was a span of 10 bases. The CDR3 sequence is CASSFNRAGYTF. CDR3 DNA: TGTGCCAGCAGTTTTAACAGGGCGGGCTACACCTTC.

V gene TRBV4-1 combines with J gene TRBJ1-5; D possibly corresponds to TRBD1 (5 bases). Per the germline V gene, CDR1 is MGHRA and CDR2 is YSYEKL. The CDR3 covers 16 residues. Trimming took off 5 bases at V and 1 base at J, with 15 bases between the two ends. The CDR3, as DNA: TGCGCCAGCAGCGATGGGCGGGGACGGAGCAATCAGCCCCAGCATTTT. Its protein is CASSDGRGRSNQPQHF.

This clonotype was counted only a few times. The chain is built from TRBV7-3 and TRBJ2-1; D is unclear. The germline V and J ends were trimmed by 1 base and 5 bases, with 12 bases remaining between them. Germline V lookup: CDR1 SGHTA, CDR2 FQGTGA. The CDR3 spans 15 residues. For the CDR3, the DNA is TGTGCCAGCAGCTTAATTGGTGGGCTCAACAATGAGCAGTTCTTC. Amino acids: CASSLIGGLNNEQFF.

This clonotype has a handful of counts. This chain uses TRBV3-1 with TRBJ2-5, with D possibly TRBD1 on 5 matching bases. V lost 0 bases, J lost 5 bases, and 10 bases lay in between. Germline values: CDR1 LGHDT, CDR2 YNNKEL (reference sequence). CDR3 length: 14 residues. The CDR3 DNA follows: TGTGCCAGCAGCCAAGAGGCAGGGCTCGAGACCCAGTACTTC. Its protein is CASSQEAGLETQYF.

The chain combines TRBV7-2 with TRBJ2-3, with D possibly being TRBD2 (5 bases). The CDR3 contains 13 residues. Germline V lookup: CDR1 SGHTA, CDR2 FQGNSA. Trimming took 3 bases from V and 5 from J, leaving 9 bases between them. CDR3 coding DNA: TGTGCCAGCAGCTTCGACTACCGAGATACGCAGTATTTT. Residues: CASSFDYRDTQYF.

The CDR3 DNA sequence: TGTGCCAGCAGCCAAGATCATAGAGCGTTGCGTGCAGATACGCAGTATTTT. Translated: CASSQDHRALRADTQYF. The chain recombines TRBV3-1 with TRBJ2-3, with D hard to call. CDR3 size: 17 residues. Germline assignment: CDR1 LGHDT and CDR2 YNNKEL (reference sequence). Between the trimmed V and J ends, which lost 0 bases and 4 bases, there was a span of 17 bases.

The CDR3 loop is CSARGIGGLADFREQYF. The CDR3 bases are TGCAGTGCTAGAGGGATTGGCGGACTAGCGGACTTCAGAGAGCAGTACTTC. The chain employs TRBV20-1 and TRBJ2-7; 10 bases align to TRBD2. This CDR3 contains 17 residues. With V trimmed by 1 base and J by 7 bases, 16 bases remained unmatched. Germline V gene sequence: CDR1 DFQATT, CDR2 SNEGSKA (reference sequence).

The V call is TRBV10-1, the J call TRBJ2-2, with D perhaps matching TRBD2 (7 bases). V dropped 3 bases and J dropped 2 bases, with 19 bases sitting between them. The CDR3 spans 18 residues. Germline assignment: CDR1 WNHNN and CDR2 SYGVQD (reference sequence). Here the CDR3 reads CASSETSRGRDNTGELFF. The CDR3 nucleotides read TGCGCCAGCAGTGAAACTTCAAGGGGGAGGGACAACACCGGGGAGCTGTTTTTT.

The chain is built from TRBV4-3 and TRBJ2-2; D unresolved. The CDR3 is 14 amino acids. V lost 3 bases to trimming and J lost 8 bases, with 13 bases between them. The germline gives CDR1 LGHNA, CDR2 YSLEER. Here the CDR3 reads CASSHLGMAGELFF. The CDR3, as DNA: TGCGCCAGCAGCCATCTCGGCATGGCTGGGGAGCTGTTTTTT.

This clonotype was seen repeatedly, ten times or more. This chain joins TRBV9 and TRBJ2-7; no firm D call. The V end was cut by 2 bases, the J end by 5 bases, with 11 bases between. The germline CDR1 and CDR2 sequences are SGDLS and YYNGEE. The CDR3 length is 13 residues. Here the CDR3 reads CASSVKGFDEQYF. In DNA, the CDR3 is TGTGCCAGCAGCGTTAAGGGCTTCGACGAGCAGTACTTC.

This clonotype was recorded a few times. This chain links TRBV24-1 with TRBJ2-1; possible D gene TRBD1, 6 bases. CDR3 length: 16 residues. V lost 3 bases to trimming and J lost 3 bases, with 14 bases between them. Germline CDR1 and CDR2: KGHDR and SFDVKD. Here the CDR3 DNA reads TGTGCCACCAGTGATGGCTCACAGGGAATCTACAATGAGCAGTTCTTC. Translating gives CATSDGSQGIYNEQFF.

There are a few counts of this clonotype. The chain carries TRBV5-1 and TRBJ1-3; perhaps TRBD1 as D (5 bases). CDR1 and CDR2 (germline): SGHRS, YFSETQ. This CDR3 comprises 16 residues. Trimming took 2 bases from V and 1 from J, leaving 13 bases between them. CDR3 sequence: CASSFMGPGSGNTIYF. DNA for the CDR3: TGCGCCAGCAGCTTTATGGGACCAGGGTCTGGAAACACCATATATTTT.

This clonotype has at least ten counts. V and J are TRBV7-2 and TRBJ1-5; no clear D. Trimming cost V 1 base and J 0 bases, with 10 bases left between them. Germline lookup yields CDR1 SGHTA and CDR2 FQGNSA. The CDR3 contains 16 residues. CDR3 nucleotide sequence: TGTGCCAGCAGCTTAGGCGGCGGGTATAGCAATCAGCCCCAGCATTTT. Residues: CASSLGGGYSNQPQHF.

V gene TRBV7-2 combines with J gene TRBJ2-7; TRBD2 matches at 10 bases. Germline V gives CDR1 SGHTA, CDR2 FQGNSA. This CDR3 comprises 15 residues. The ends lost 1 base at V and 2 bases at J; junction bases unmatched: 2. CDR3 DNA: TGTGCCAGCAGCTTAGATACTAGCGGGACCTACGAGCAGTACTTC. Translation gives CASSLDTSGTYEQYF. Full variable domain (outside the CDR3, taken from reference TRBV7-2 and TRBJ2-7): GAGVSQSPSNKVTEKGKDVELRCDPISGHTALYWYRQSLGQGLEFLIYFQGNSAPDKSGLPSDRFSAERTGGSVSTLTIQRTQQEDSAVYLCASSLDTSGTYEQYFGPGTRLTVT.

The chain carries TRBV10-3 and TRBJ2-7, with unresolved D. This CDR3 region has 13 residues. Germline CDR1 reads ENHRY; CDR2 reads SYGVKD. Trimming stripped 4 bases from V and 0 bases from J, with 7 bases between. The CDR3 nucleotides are TGTGCCATCAGTGTCCGGACCTCCTACGAGCAGTACTTC. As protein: CAISVRTSYEQYF.

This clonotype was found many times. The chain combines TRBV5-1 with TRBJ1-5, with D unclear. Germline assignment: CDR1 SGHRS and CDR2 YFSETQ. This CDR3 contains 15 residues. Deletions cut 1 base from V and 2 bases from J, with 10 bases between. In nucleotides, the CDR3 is TGCGCCAGCAGCTTGTCGACGGATGGCAATCAGCCCCAGCATTTT. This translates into CASSLSTDGNQPQHF.

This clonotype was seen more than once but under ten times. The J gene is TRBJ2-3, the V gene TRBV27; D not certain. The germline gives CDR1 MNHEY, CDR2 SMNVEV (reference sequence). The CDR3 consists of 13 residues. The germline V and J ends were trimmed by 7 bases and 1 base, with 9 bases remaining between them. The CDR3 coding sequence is TGTGCCAGCAAGAGTACTCGCACAGATACGCAGTATTTT. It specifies CASKSTRTDTQYF.

The CDR3 sequence: CASSPPQGPLVGYTF. CDR3 bases: TGTGCCAGCTCACCACCACAGGGTCCCCTTGTTGGCTACACCTTC. This chain joins TRBV18 and TRBJ1-2; the D gene is possibly TRBD1 (6 bases). CDR3 size: 15 residues. Germline lookup yields CDR1 KGHSH and CDR2 LQKENI. The V gene lost 0 bases and the J gene lost 7 bases, with 15 bases spanning the gap.

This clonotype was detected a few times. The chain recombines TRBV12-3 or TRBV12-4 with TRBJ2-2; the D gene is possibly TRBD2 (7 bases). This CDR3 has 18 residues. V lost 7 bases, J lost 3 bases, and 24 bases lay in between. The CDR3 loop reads CASTLGGLVEWDTGELFF. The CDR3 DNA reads TGTGCCAGCACCTTGGGGGGGCTGGTTGAATGGGACACCGGGGAGCTGTTTTTT.

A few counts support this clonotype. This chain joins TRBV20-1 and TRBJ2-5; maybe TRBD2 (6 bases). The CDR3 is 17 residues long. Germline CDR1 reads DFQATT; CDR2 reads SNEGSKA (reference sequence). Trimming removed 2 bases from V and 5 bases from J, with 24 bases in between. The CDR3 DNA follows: TGCAGTGCTAGACTATGGACTAAGGCGGGCGGCGGGGAGACCCAGTACTTC. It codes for CSARLWTKAGGGETQYF.